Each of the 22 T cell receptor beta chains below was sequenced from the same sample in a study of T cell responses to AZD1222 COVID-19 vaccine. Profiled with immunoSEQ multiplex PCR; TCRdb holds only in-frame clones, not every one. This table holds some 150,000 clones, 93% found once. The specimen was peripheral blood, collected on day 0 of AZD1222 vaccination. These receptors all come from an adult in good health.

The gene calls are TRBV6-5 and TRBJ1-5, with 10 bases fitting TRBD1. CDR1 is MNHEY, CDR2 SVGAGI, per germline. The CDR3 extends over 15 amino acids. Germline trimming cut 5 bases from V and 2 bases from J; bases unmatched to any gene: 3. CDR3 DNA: TGTGCCAGCAGTCCCGGACAGGGGGGCAATCAGCCCCAGCATTTT. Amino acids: CASSPGQGGNQPQHF.

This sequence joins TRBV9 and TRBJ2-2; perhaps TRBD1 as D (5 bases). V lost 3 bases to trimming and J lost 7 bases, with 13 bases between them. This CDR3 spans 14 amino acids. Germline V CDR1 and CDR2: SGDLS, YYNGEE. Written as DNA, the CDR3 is TGTGCCAGCAGCGGCCCGCAGGGCATCGGGGAGCTGTTTTTT. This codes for CASSGPQGIGELFF.

The CDR3 DNA reads TGTGCCAGCAGTTGGTACGGCAACTATGGCTACACCTTC. Protein: CASSWYGNYGYTF. The chain combines TRBV12-3 or TRBV12-4 with TRBJ1-2; D remains unclear. V lost 4 bases and J lost 2, with 8 bases in between. The CDR3 length is 13 residues.

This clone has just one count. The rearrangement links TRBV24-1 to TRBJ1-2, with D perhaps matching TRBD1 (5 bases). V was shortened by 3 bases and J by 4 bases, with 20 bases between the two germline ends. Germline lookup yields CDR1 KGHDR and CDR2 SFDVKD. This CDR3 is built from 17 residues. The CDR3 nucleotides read TGTGCCACCAGTGATCTAAACCCCTCGGGGGGGGTCTATGGCTACACCTTC. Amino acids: CATSDLNPSGGVYGYTF.

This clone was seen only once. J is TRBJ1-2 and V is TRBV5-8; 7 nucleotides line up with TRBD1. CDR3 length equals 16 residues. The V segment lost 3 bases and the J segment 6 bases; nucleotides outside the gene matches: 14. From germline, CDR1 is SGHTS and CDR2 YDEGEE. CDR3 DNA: TGTGCCAGCAGCTCACTGGACAGGAACCCGTCCCATGGCTACACCTTC. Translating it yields CASSSLDRNPSHGYTF.

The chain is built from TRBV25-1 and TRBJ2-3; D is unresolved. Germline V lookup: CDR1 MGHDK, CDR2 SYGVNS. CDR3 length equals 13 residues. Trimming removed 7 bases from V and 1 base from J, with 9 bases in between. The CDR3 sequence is CASKQLGTDTQYF. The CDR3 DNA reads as TGTGCCAGCAAGCAGTTGGGCACAGATACGCAGTATTTT.

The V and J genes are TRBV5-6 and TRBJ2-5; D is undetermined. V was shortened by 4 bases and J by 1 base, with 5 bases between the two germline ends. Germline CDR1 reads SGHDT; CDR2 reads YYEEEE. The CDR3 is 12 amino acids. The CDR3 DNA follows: TGTGCCAGCAGCCTCGCCCAAGAGACCCAGTACTTC. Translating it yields CASSLAQETQYF.

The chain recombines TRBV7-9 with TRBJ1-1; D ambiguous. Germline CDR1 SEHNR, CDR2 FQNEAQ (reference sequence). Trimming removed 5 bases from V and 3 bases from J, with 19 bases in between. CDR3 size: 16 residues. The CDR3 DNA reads TGTGCCAGCAGCCCTACGACGGAGGATTGGGACACTGAAGCTTTCTTT. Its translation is CASSPTTEDWDTEAFF. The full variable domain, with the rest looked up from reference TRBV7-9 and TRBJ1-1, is DTGVSQNPRHKITKRGQNVTFRCDPISEHNRLYWYRQTLGQGPEFLTYFQNEAQLEKSRLLSDRFSAERPKGSFSTLEIQRTEQGDSAMYLCASSPTTEDWDTEAFFGQGTRLTVV.

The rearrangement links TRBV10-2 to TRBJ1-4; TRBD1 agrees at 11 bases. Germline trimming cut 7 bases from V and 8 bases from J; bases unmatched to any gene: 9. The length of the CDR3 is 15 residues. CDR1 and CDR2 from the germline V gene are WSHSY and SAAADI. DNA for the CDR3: TGCGCCAGCAATACTCCGGACAGGGGGCGAGAAAAACTGTTTTTT. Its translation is CASNTPDRGREKLFF.

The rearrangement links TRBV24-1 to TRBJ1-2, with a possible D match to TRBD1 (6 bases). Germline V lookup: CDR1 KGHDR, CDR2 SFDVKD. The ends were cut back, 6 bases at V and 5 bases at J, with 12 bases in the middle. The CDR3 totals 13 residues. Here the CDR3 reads CATSLGGGYGYTF. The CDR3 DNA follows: TGTGCCACCAGTTTAGGGGGAGGATATGGCTACACCTTC.

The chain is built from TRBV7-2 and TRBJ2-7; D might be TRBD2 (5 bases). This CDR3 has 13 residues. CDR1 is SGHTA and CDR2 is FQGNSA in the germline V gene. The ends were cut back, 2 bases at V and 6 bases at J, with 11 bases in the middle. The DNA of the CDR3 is TGTGCCAGCAGCTTAAAGGGTGCGGGCGAGCAGTACTTC. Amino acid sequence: CASSLKGAGEQYF.

This CDR3 is CASSQDLARDEQYF. Written as DNA, the CDR3 is TGCGCCAGCAGCCAAGACTTGGCAAGGGACGAGCAGTACTTC. V and J are TRBV4-3 and TRBJ2-7; D not resolved. Germline loops: CDR1 LGHNA, CDR2 YSLEER. The CDR3 totals 14 residues. Trimming took 0 bases from V and 5 from J, leaving 11 bases between them.

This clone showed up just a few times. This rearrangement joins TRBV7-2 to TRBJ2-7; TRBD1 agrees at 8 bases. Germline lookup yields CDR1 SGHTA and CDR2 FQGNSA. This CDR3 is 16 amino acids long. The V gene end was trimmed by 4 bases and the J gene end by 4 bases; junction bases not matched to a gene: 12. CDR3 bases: TGTGCCAGCAGCTCATCATCCGGGACAGGCGGATACGAGCAGTACTTC. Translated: CASSSSSGTGGYEQYF.

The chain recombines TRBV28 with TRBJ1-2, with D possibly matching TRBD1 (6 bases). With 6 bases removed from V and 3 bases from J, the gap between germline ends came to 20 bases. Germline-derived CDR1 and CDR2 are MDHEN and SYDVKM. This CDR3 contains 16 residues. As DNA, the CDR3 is TGTGCCAGCAGCATCCAACAACCGGGACAACACTATGGCTACACCTTC. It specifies CASSIQQPGQHYGYTF.

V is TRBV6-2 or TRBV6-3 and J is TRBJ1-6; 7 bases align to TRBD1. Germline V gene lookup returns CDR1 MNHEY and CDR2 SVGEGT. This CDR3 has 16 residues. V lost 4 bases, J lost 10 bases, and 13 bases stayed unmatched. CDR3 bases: TGTGCCAGCAGTTTCCGAACGAGGGGGCCCCGGTCACCCCTCCACTTT. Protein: CASSFRTRGPRSPLHF.

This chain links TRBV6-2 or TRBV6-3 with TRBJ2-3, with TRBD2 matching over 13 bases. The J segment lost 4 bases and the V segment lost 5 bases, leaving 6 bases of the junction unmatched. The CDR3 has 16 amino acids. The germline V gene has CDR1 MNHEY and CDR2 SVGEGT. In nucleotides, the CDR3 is TGTGCCAGCAGTCTCCGACTAGCGGGGGGCCCAGATACGCAGTATTTT. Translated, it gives CASSLRLAGGPDTQYF.

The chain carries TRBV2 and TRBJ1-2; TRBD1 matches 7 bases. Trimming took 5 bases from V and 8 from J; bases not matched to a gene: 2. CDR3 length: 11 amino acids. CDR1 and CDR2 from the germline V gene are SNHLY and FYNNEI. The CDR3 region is CASSTGVGYTF. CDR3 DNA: TGTGCCAGCAGTACAGGGGTCGGCTACACCTTC.

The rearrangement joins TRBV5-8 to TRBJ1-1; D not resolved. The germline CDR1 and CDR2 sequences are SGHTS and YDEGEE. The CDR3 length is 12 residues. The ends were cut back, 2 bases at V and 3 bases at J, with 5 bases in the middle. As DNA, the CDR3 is TGTGCCAGCAGCTTTGGTCACACTGAAGCTTTCTTT. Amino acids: CASSFGHTEAFF.

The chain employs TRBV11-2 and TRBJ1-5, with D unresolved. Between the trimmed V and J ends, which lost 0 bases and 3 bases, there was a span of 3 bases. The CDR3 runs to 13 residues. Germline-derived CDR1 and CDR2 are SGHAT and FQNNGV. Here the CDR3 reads CASSLEYNQPQHF. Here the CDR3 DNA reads TGTGCCAGCAGCTTAGAATACAATCAGCCCCAGCATTTT.

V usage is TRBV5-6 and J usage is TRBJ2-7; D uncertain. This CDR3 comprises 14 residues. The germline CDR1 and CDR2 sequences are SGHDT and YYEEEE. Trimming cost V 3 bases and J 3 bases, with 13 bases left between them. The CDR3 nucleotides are TGTGCCAGCAGCTCGGTCGACGGAAACTACGAGCAGTACTTC. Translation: CASSSVDGNYEQYF.

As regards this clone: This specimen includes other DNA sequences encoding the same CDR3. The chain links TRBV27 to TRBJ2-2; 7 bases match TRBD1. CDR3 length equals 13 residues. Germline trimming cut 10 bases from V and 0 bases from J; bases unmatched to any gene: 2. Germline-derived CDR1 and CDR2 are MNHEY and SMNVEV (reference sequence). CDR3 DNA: TGTGCCATCGGGACAGCGAACACCGGGGAGCTGTTTTTT. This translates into CAIGTANTGELFF.

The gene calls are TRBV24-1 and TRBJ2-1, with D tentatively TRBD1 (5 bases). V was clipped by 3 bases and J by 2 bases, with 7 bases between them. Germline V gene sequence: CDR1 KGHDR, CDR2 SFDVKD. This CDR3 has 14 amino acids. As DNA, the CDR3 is TGTGCCACCAGTGATCGGACAACCTACAATGAGCAGTTCTTC. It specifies CATSDRTTYNEQFF.